This T cell receptor beta chain is drawn from a study of cytomegalovirus exposure and HLA in healthy donors. Study outcomes and limitations: The authors later found most CMV-associated TCR beta chains appeared HLA-restricted.

13 Jbeta primers and 60 Vbeta primers were used for the PCR. Assay used: immunoSEQ multiplex PCR; TCRdb lists only in-frame clones, some missing. Of 150,000 to 200,000 clones in the sample, around three quarters are singletons; the top ten hold roughly 1.9%. Notes on this clone: No antigen is known for it. The sample contains more than one DNA sequence encoding this CDR3.

V was clipped by 5 bases and J by 2 bases, with 13 bases between them. Germline CDR1 and CDR2: MDHEN and SYDVKM. The CDR3 totals 14 residues. The sample was PBMCs. The chain employs TRBV28 and TRBJ2-7; D remains ambiguous. The sequence was collected from a woman aged 30 to 39 in good health and CMV-seropositive. The CDR3: CASSGITSTYEQYF. The CDR3 nucleotides are TGTGCCAGCAGTGGTATTACCAGTACCTACGAGCAGTACTTC.